The 2 T cell receptor beta chains presented below share a single source sample, sequenced in a study of T cell clonotyping in hematopoietic cell transplantation (dated by TCRdb to the early 2020s). The library was produced with the immunoSEQ multiplex PCR assay. The clones in this table, taken by TCRdb from immuneACCESS, are in-frame only. Not every clone is retained; where verified, under half of the shortfall comes from an unresolved V gene, and the cause of the rest is unknown. The sample table lists about 3,100 clones, about nine tenths of them with a count of one. Approximately 9.2% of the sample is taken by the ten largest. The time point label for this specimen denotes: recipient sample taken at acute GVHD onset. Material: PBMCs, obtained at the time of graft-versus-host disease after allogeneic stem cell transplant. Source of these receptors: a male patient aged 60-69 years who had an allogeneic stem cell transplant from a related donor, so the T cells may come from the graft donor. Some clones in this sample may be carry-over from other donors' samples.

The chain carries TRBV6-1 and TRBJ2-5, with D hard to call. V gave up 2 bases and J gave up 5 bases, with 9 bases separating them. The CDR3 runs to 13 residues. The germline V gene has CDR1 MNHNS and CDR2 SASEGT. The CDR3 spells CASSEQSPETQYF. CDR3 DNA: TGTGCCAGCAGTGAACAGTCCCCCGAGACCCAGTACTTC.

The chain links TRBV2 to TRBJ2-1; the D gene could be TRBD1 or TRBD2 (6 bases each). Trimming stripped 2 bases from V and 3 bases from J, with 11 bases between. There are 15 residues in the CDR3. Per the germline V gene, CDR1 is SNHLY and CDR2 is FYNNEI. CDR3 coding DNA: TGTGCCAGCAGTGAACAGGGGACTGGCTACAATGAGCAGTTCTTC. Translating it yields CASSEQGTGYNEQFF.